This TCR beta chain derives from a study of blood T cells in healthy people across ages. Turning to the study itself: Researchers report that template switching captured about one barcoded beta molecule per two T cells.

A J-beta primer mix and a sample-barcoded 5' primer were used in a second PCR of roughly 6 to 11 cycles. Every sample gave at least 3 million paired-end reads containing CDR3. MiXCR was run by TCRdb on the 5' RACE reads, yielding one entry per CDR3 protein. Of some 1,800,000 distinct CDR3 sequences listed, about two fifths are singletons. Turning to this clonotype: No antigen is known for it. One end of the junction does not line up with germline, which may come from a read error.

Findings of the study overall: While age rose, TCR beta diversity per million T cells dropped in a roughly linear way. In these data, TCR beta diversity tracked strongly with naive T cell percentage.

CDR1 KGHSH and CDR2 LQKENI come from the germline V gene. The CDR3 extends over 15 amino acids. This receptor was obtained from a human donor in good health. This chain links TRBV18 with TRBJ2-5; D ambiguous. Sequenced: blood. Here the CDR3 DNA reads TGTGTCAGCTCTCTAGTTGTAACAGAACAAGAGACCCAGTACTTC. Amino acids: CVSSLVVTEQETQYF.